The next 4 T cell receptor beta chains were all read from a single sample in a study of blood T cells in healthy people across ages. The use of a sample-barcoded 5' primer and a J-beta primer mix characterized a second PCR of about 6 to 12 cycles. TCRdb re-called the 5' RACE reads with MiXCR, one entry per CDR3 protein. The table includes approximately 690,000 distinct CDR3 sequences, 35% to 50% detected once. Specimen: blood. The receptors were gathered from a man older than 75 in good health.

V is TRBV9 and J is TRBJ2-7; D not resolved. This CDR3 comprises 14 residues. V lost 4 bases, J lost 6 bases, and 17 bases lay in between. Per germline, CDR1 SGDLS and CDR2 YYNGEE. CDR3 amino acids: CASSPRPEGGEQYF. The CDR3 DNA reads TGTGCCAGCAGCCCCCGCCCCGAAGGCGGCGAGCAGTACTTC.

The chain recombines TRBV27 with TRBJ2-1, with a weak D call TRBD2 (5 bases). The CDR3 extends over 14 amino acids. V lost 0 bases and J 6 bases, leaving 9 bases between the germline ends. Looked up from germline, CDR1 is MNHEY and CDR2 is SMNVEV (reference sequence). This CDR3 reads CASSLSISANEQFF. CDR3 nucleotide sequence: TGTGCCAGCAGTTTATCGATTAGCGCCAATGAGCAGTTCTTC.

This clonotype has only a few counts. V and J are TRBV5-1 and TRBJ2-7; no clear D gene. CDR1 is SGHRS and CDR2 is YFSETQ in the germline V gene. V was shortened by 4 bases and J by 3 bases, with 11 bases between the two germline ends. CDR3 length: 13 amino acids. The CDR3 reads CASSPRTIYEQYF. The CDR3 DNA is TGCGCCAGCAGCCCCAGAACGATCTACGAGCAGTACTTC.

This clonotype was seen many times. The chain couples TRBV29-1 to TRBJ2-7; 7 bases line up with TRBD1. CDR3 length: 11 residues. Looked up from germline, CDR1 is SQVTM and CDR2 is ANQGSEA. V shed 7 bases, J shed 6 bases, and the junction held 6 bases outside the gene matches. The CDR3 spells CSANRGSEQYF. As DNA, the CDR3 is TGCAGCGCTAACAGGGGTTCCGAGCAGTACTTC.